Below are 8 T cell receptor beta chains sequenced from a single sample in a study of breast tumors, draining lymph nodes, adjacent tissues. TCRdb re-derived calls from the multiplex PCR reads in MiXCR, one entry per CDR3 protein. Altogether 200,000 to 250,000 distinct CDR3 sequences are present, nearly 35% being singletons, with the ten largest covering roughly 3.5%. Axillary draining lymph nodes of breast cancer patients supplied the node samples. Sequencing was done on a sample of axillary lymph node tissue. These receptors all come from a female donor with breast cancer. Some clones in this sample may be carry-over from other donors' samples.

About this clonotype: This sequence may be a read error, since a much larger clone differs from it by one base. The chain joins TRBV6-1 to TRBJ2-3; unclear D gene. The CDR3 runs 17 residues. The germline gives CDR1 MNHNS, CDR2 SASEGT. The CDR3 coding sequence is TGTGCCAGCAGTCAAGCGCTTGTGGCGCCCAGCACAGATACGCAGTATTTT. Translated, it gives CASSQALVAPSTDTQYF.

This clonotype was seen more than once but under ten times. V usage is TRBV7-2 and J usage is TRBJ2-5; 7 nucleotides match TRBD1. V dropped 5 bases and J dropped 5; count of bases not matched to a gene: 14. The CDR3 runs to 16 residues. The germline V gene encodes CDR1 SGHTA and CDR2 FQGNSA. The CDR3 nucleotides are TGTGCCAGCAGCCCAGACGGTGACAGGGAATGGGAGACCCAGTACTTC. Protein: CASSPDGDREWETQYF.

V gene TRBV3-1 combines with J gene TRBJ2-1, with D perhaps TRBD1 (6 bases). V was pared by 0 bases and J by 7 bases, with 19 bases between. CDR3 size: 17 residues. Germline values: CDR1 LGHDT, CDR2 YNNKEL (reference sequence). The CDR3 sequence is CASSQDRGTRGWNEQFF. CDR3 in DNA: TGTGCCAGCAGCCAAGATAGGGGGACCCGGGGCTGGAATGAGCAGTTCTTC.

The J gene is TRBJ2-4, the V gene TRBV5-1; 11 bases are a match to TRBD1. The CDR3 spans 15 residues. V shed 4 bases and J 3 bases; nucleotides not matched to a gene: 3. Looked up from germline, CDR1 is SGHRS and CDR2 is YFSETQ. As DNA, the CDR3 is TGCGCCAGCAGCCAGGGACAGGGGGACAAAAACATTCAGTACTTC. Protein sequence: CASSQGQGDKNIQYF. Full variable domain (rest looked up from reference TRBV5-1 and TRBJ2-4): KAGVTQTPRYLIKTRGQQVTLSCSPISGHRSVSWYQQTPGQGLQFLFEYFSETQRNKGNFPGRFSGRQFSNSRSEMNVSTLELGDSALYLCASSQGQGDKNIQYFGAGTRLSVL.

The sample holds many counts of this clonotype. This chain uses TRBV11-3 with TRBJ2-1; TRBD1 agrees at 7 bases. The CDR3 loop spans 14 amino acids. The V gene end was trimmed by 10 bases and the J gene end by 3 bases; junction bases not matched to a gene: 9. The germline CDR1 and CDR2 sequences are SGHNT and YENEEA. The CDR3 nucleotides read TGTGCCACCAACCGGGACAGACTCTACAATGAGCAGTTCTTC. Its protein is CATNRDRLYNEQFF.

A remark on this clonotype: Relative to the germline gene, one junction end is altered; a read error may explain this. The chain has TRBV2 and TRBJ2-1; D is unresolved. Matching the DNA end better, TRBJ2-7 makes the J call doubtful. The CDR3 covers 11 residues. Germline CDR1 is SNHLY and CDR2 is FYNNEI. This CDR3 is CASSEYNEQYF. DNA of the CDR3: TGCGCCAGCAGCGAGTACAATGAGCAGTACTTC.

The chain recombines TRBV20-1 with TRBJ2-3; 12 nucleotides line up with TRBD2. CDR1 is DFQATT and CDR2 is SNEGSKA in the germline V gene (reference sequence). The length of the CDR3 is 16 residues. Trimming at V came to 4 bases and at J to 4 bases, leaving 9 bases not matched to a gene. CDR3 residues: CSANHPPSGGADTQYF. The CDR3 DNA reads as TGCAGTGCTAATCATCCCCCTAGCGGGGGGGCAGATACGCAGTATTTT.

The CDR3 sequence: CSARKPGLGAETQYF. The CDR3 coding sequence is TGCAGTGCTAGAAAACCGGGACTAGGAGCAGAGACCCAGTACTTC. The chain couples TRBV20-1 to TRBJ2-5, with 8 bases identical to TRBD2. Germline V gene lookup returns CDR1 DFQATT and CDR2 SNEGSKA (reference sequence). Trimming at V came to 2 bases and at J to 4 bases, leaving 9 bases not matched to a gene. This CDR3 contains 15 residues.